Presented here are 9 T cell receptor beta chains from one specimen sequenced in a study of OX40 agonist ivuxolimab in advanced cancers. Profiling relied on immunoSEQ multiplex PCR, and the TCRdb table lists in-frame clones only, not all of them. The data hold 25,000 to 40,000 clones, with 84% observed a single time. The specimen comprised CD4+ or CD8+ T cells sorted from blood, sampled in a trial of the OX40 agonist ivuxolimab. These receptor sequences come from an adult with an advanced solid tumor such as melanoma, head and neck, liver or kidney cancer.

The genes are TRBV19 and TRBJ2-1; D may be TRBD2 (6 bases). Trimming took off 3 bases at V and 6 bases at J, with 12 bases between the two ends. The CDR3 loop spans 14 amino acids. Looked up from germline, CDR1 is LNHDA and CDR2 is SQIVND (reference sequence). The CDR3 region is CASSMGGGTNEQFF. CDR3 nucleotides: TGTGCCAGTAGTATGGGTGGGGGGACCAATGAGCAGTTCTTC.

The V gene is TRBV15, the J gene TRBJ2-1, with D tentatively TRBD2 (6 bases). V dropped 1 base and J dropped 0 bases, with 16 bases sitting between them. This CDR3 has 18 residues. CDR1 LNHNV and CDR2 YYDKDF come from the germline V gene (reference sequence). The CDR3, as DNA: TGTGCCACCAGCAGAGGAAGGGAAGTCGGGAGCTCCTACAATGAGCAGTTCTTC. Translated: CATSRGREVGSSYNEQFF.

V is TRBV11-2 and J is TRBJ2-7; 7 positions match TRBD2. From germline, CDR1 is SGHAT and CDR2 FQNNGV. The CDR3 has 14 amino acids. J was trimmed by 2 bases and V by 5 bases; bases with no gene match: 6. CDR3 nucleotide sequence: TGTGCCAGCAGCCTAGGCCTAGCGGCCTACGAGCAGTACTTC. Translation gives CASSLGLAAYEQYF.

The chain has TRBV19 and TRBJ2-2; 9 bases align to TRBD1. The germline gives CDR1 LNHDA, CDR2 SQIVND (reference sequence). This CDR3 has 16 amino acids. The V and J ends lost 3 bases and 6 bases, in that order; junction bases with no gene match: 8. DNA for the CDR3: TGTGCCAGTAGTATCCTGGGACAGGGTGGCCCCGGGGAGCTGTTTTTT. Its protein product is CASSILGQGGPGELFF.

The CDR3 coding sequence is TGTGCCAGCAGCCAAGAGCGGGGGGGCCCAGATACGCAGTATTTT. Its protein is CASSQERGGPDTQYF. V gene TRBV4-2 combines with J gene TRBJ2-3, with 9 nucleotides matching TRBD2. The germline CDR1 and CDR2 sequences are LGHNA and YNFKEQ. The CDR3 is 15 amino acids. V shed 0 bases and J 4 bases; nucleotides not matched to a gene: 2.

The chain uses TRBV4-2 and TRBJ2-2; TRBD2 aligns across 10 bases. This CDR3 spans 18 amino acids. The V and J ends lost 4 bases and 5 bases, in that order; junction bases with no gene match: 13. From germline, CDR1 is LGHNA and CDR2 YNFKEQ. The CDR3 reads CASSLLLMLAGDTGELFF. In DNA form, the CDR3 reads TGTGCCAGCAGCCTCCTGCTCATGCTAGCGGGAGATACCGGGGAGCTGTTTTTT.

The chain couples TRBV10-3 to TRBJ2-7, with 12 bases aligning to TRBD2. This CDR3 contains 16 residues. J was trimmed by 2 bases and V by 4 bases; bases with no gene match: 6. Looked up from germline, CDR1 is ENHRY and CDR2 is SYGVKD. Here the CDR3 reads CAISGPGLAGPYEQYF. The CDR3 region has the DNA TGTGCCATCAGTGGCCCGGGACTAGCGGGTCCCTACGAGCAGTACTTC.

The chain carries TRBV28 and TRBJ2-1; 11 bases match TRBD1. Unmatched junction bases numbered 6, after V lost 5 bases and J lost 3 bases. Germline values: CDR1 MDHEN, CDR2 SYDVKM. This CDR3 has 16 amino acids. In nucleotides, the CDR3 is TGTGCCAGCAGTCCGGACAGGGGGCCTTACTACAATGAGCAGTTCTTC. It yields the protein CASSPDRGPYYNEQFF. Full variable domain (remainder filled in from reference TRBV28 and TRBJ2-1): DVKVTQSSRYLVKRTGEKVFLECVQDMDHENMFWYRQDPGLGLRLIYFSYDVKMKEKGDIPEGYSVSREKKERFSLILESASTNQTSMYLCASSPDRGPYYNEQFFGPGTRLTVL.

V and J are TRBV4-3 and TRBJ1-6, with D uncertain. Trimming left V 0 bases short and J 10 bases short, with 10 bases between. CDR1 is LGHNA, CDR2 YSLEER, per germline. The CDR3 length is 14 residues. The CDR3 DNA is TGCGCCAGCAGCCAAGATCAGGTGCGGTCACCCCTCCACTTT. Encoded protein: CASSQDQVRSPLHF.